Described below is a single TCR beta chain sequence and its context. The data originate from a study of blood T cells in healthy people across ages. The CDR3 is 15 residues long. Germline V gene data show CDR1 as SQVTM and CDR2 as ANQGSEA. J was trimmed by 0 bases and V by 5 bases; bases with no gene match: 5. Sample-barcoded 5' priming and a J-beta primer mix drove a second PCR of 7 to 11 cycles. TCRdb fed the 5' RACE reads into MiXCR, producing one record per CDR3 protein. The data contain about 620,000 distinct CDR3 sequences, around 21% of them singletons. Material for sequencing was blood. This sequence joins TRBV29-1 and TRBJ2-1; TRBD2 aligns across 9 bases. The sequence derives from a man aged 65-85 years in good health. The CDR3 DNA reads TGCAGCGTTAACGGCGGGAGGGCCTCCTACAATGAGCAGTTCTTC. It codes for CSVNGGRASYNEQFF.